The 10 T cell receptor beta chains in this list originate from one sample, sequenced in a study of cytomegalovirus exposure and HLA in healthy donors (dated by TCRdb to the late 2010s). Libraries were prepared through the immunoSEQ multiplex PCR assay. For the multiplex PCR, a mixture combining 60 forward primers for TCR Vbeta segments and 13 reverse primers for TCR Jbeta segments was used. TCRdb took over this immuneACCESS table, retaining in-frame rearrangements with V and J assigned. Such tables are incomplete; in checked studies, under half of the missing clones stem from an unresolved V gene, and the remainder is unexplained. The sample table records over 200,000 clones; approximately 70% of these occur just once. Less than 3% of the sample belongs to the ten largest clones. Sequencing input: PBMCs. The receptors shown here come from a man aged 35 to 55 in good health and CMV-seropositive.

The chain joins TRBV6-5 to TRBJ1-1; TRBD1 agrees at 7 bases. V gave up 4 bases and J gave up 0 bases; unmatched junction bases: 2. CDR1 is MNHEY, CDR2 SVGAGI, per germline. This CDR3 is 14 amino acids long. CDR3 DNA: TGTGCCAGCAGTTGGGACAGCCTGAACACTGAAGCTTTCTTT. It specifies CASSWDSLNTEAFF.

This clone was recorded once. The DNA is omitted, as the CDR3 cannot be located on it reliably, and the CDR3 follows TCRdb's listing. The chain couples TRBV2 to TRBJ1-3; TRBD1 was called by the table and not checked on the DNA. Including both end residues, the CDR3 is 16 amino acids long. Germline lookup yields CDR1 SNHLY and CDR2 FYNNEI. This chain's CDR3 is CASILGQSNPGNTIYF.

This rearrangement joins TRBV29-1 to TRBJ2-5; 14 positions match TRBD2. Losses at the gene ends were 5 bases for V and 1 base for J; bases not matched to a gene: 18. This CDR3 is 20 amino acids long. Germline V gene lookup returns CDR1 SQVTM and CDR2 ANQGSEA. The CDR3 is CSVSTVSPGLAGGFQETQYF. Written as DNA, the CDR3 is TGCAGCGTTTCCACTGTATCACCCGGACTAGCGGGGGGCTTCCAAGAGACCCAGTACTTC.

A few counts support this clone. The chain combines TRBV27 with TRBJ2-7; D remains unclear. V shed 0 bases and J shed 0 bases, with 9 bases lying between them. The CDR3 has 15 amino acids. CDR1 is MNHEY, CDR2 SMNVEV, per germline (reference sequence). The CDR3 protein is CASSLSIQNSYEQYF. In nucleotides, the CDR3 is TGTGCCAGCAGTTTATCAATCCAAAACTCCTACGAGCAGTACTTC.

This chain connects TRBV7-6 to TRBJ1-6; 8 bases line up with TRBD1. CDR1 is SGHVS and CDR2 is FNYEAQ in the germline V gene. CDR3 size: 14 residues. Trimming removed 5 bases from V and 10 bases from J; junction bases left unmatched: 7. DNA of the CDR3: TGTGCCAGCAGCAAGACAGGGGATGGCTCACCCCTCCACTTT. Residues: CASSKTGDGSPLHF.

This chain links TRBV5-6 with TRBJ1-1; D is unresolved. This CDR3 is built from 14 residues. Germline V CDR1 and CDR2: SGHDT, YYEEEE. Trimming removed 2 bases at V and 1 base at J, with 9 bases between. CDR3 region: CASSFLTRNTEAFF. The CDR3 region has the DNA TGTGCCAGCAGCTTCCTCACAAGGAACACTGAAGCTTTCTTT.

This sequence joins TRBV5-1 and TRBJ1-5, with D possibly being TRBD1 (6 bases). Germline CDR1 SGHRS, CDR2 YFSETQ. The CDR3 totals 14 residues. V was clipped by 1 base and J by 5 bases, with 10 bases between them. The CDR3 here is CASSLWGLDQPQHF. CDR3 nucleotides: TGCGCCAGCAGCTTGTGGGGGCTGGATCAGCCCCAGCATTTT.

The chain links TRBV7-3 to TRBJ2-2, with 8 bases lining up with TRBD2. After removal of 2 bases from V and 7 bases from J, the junction contained 3 bases not matched to a gene. Germline V gene data show CDR1 as SGHTA and CDR2 as FQGTGA. The CDR3 covers 14 residues. The CDR3 spells CASSLQRGSGELFF. The DNA of the CDR3 is TGTGCCAGCAGCTTACAGCGGGGGAGCGGGGAGCTGTTTTTT.

The genes are TRBV6-1 and TRBJ1-1, with TRBD1 matching over 7 bases. Germline CDR1 and CDR2: MNHNS and SASEGT. With V trimmed by 4 bases and J by 0 bases, 8 bases remained unmatched. CDR3 length: 16 amino acids. DNA of the CDR3: TGTGCCAGCAGTGGTCCAGGGGGGCCTATGAACACTGAAGCTTTCTTT. Its translation: CASSGPGGPMNTEAFF.

This rearrangement joins TRBV11-2 to TRBJ2-7; 7 bases fit TRBD1. The length of the CDR3 is 15 residues. With V trimmed by 5 bases and J by 3 bases, 10 bases remained unmatched. The germline V gene has CDR1 SGHAT and CDR2 FQNNGV. The CDR3 nucleotides are TGTGCCAGCAGCCCCCAAATAGGGGGCTTCTACGAGCAGTACTTC. This translates into CASSPQIGGFYEQYF.